A selection of T cell receptor beta chains follows, all from one sample in a study of blood T cell repertoires in COVID-19. Assay: immunoSEQ multiplex PCR; the TCRdb copy retains only in-frame clones and omits some. The sample has fewer than 350,000 clones; roughly 93% are singletons. The specimen was PBMCs or T cells enriched from blood (not recorded which). The receptors stem from a woman in her thirties or forties with acute COVID-19. The CDR3 runs from the conserved cysteine through the conserved F or W. The D gene is left open where the match is weak. Only some rows state a clone size, as once, few, many or a class for expanded clones.

d_call: TRBD2; v_call: TRBV5-4; j_call: TRBJ2-3; clone_size: NA; cdr3_nt: TGTGCCAGCAGCTCCCCCCCGAGAGCGGGGGGGGCAGATACGCAGTATTTT; cdr3_aa: CASSSPPRAGGADTQYF
d_call: NA; v_call: TRBV18; j_call: TRBJ1-4; clone_size: NA; cdr3_nt: TGTGCCAGCTCACCCGACAGGAATGAAAAACTGTTTTTT; cdr3_aa: CASSPDRNEKLFF
d_call: NA; v_call: TRBV27; j_call: TRBJ2-2; clone_size: NA; cdr3_nt: TGTGCCAGCAGGCCGTGGGGGGTATTGGCCGGGGAGCTGTTTTTT; cdr3_aa: CASRPWGVLAGELFF
d_call: NA; v_call: TRBV5-1; j_call: TRBJ2-7; clone_size: NA; cdr3_nt: TGCGCCAGCAGCTCAAACTGGGGGGGCGAGGAGCAGTACTTC; cdr3_aa: CASSSNWGGEEQYF
d_call: TRBD2; v_call: TRBV7-2; j_call: TRBJ2-2; clone_size: NA; cdr3_nt: TGTGCCAGCAGCAGCGGGGGACCGAACACCGGGGAGCTGTTTTTT; cdr3_aa: CASSSGGPNTGELFF
d_call: TRBD2; v_call: TRBV10-2; j_call: TRBJ2-3; clone_size: few; cdr3_nt: TGCGCCAGCAGTCAAGCGGGGGGGCGCGCAGATACGCAGTATTTT; cdr3_aa: CASSQAGGRADTQYF
d_call: NA; v_call: TRBV28; j_call: TRBJ1-5; clone_size: NA; cdr3_nt: TGTGCCAGCAGTTTCGCCGGGAGGAGCAATCAGCCCCAGCATTTT; cdr3_aa: CASSFAGRSNQPQHF
d_call: NA; v_call: TRBV7-6; j_call: TRBJ1-4; clone_size: NA; cdr3_nt: TGTGCCAGCAGCTTAGAGCAGGGTGGGAATGAAAAACTGTTTTTT; cdr3_aa: CASSLEQGGNEKLFF
d_call: NA; v_call: TRBV7-9; j_call: TRBJ2-1; clone_size: NA; cdr3_nt: TGTGCCAGCAGCTCAAGGGGTCGACAGGACAATGAGCAGTTCTTC; cdr3_aa: CASSSRGRQDNEQFF
d_call: TRBD1; v_call: TRBV7-3; j_call: TRBJ2-7; clone_size: NA; cdr3_nt: TGTGCCAGCAGCCGGGACAGAGGGGGCGAGCAGTACTTC; cdr3_aa: CASSRDRGGEQYF
d_call: TRBD2; v_call: TRBV6-6; j_call: TRBJ2-1; clone_size: NA; cdr3_nt: TGTGCCAGCAGAAGAGGGACTAGCGGGATTATTGAGCAGTTCTTC; cdr3_aa: CASRRGTSGIIEQFF
d_call: TRBD1; v_call: TRBV2; j_call: TRBJ2-1; clone_size: NA; cdr3_nt: TGTGCCAGCAGCCAGGGGGCGAGGAACAATGAGCAGTTCTTC; cdr3_aa: CASSQGARNNEQFF
d_call: TRBD1; v_call: TRBV19; j_call: TRBJ1-2; clone_size: NA; cdr3_nt: TGTGCCAGTATTCGACAGGGGGCGTCGGACTATGGCTACACCTTC; cdr3_aa: CASIRQGASDYGYTF
d_call: TRBD2; v_call: TRBV2; j_call: TRBJ2-2; clone_size: NA; cdr3_nt: TGTGCCAGCAGTCAGGCGGGAGGGGGTCGCGGGGAGCTGTTTTTT; cdr3_aa: CASSQAGGGRGELFF
d_call: NA; v_call: TRBV28; j_call: TRBJ1-3; clone_size: NA; cdr3_nt: TGTGCCAGCAGTTCCGGGGGGGCTTCTGGAAACACCATATATTTT; cdr3_aa: CASSSGGASGNTIYF
d_call: TRBD1; v_call: TRBV24-1; j_call: TRBJ1-2; clone_size: NA; cdr3_nt: TGTGCCACCAGTGATATGACAGGGGGCGACTATGGCTACACCTTC; cdr3_aa: CATSDMTGGDYGYTF
d_call: TRBD1; v_call: TRBV28; j_call: TRBJ1-5; clone_size: NA; cdr3_nt: TGTGCCAGCAGTTTAGGGACAGGGGCCTCCTGGGCCCGCAATCAGCCCCAGCATTTT; cdr3_aa: CASSLGTGASWARNQPQHF
d_call: TRBD1; v_call: TRBV18; j_call: TRBJ1-1; clone_size: NA; cdr3_nt: TGTGCCAGCTCACGAGACAGGGACACTGAAGCTTTCTTT; cdr3_aa: CASSRDRDTEAFF
d_call: NA; v_call: TRBV6-5; j_call: TRBJ2-7; clone_size: once; cdr3_nt: TGTGCCAGCAGCAGGGACTCCTACGAGCAGTACTTC; cdr3_aa: CASSRDSYEQYF
d_call: NA; v_call: TRBV7-9; j_call: TRBJ1-1; clone_size: NA; cdr3_nt: TGTGCCAGCAGCTTATTTCAGTACACTGAAGCTTTCTTT; cdr3_aa: CASSLFQYTEAFF
d_call: NA; v_call: TRBV18; j_call: TRBJ1-4; clone_size: NA; cdr3_nt: TGTGCCAGCTCACCACTGCGGACAGTTAATGAAAAACTGTTTTTT; cdr3_aa: CASSPLRTVNEKLFF
d_call: TRBD1; v_call: TRBV27; j_call: TRBJ1-1; clone_size: NA; cdr3_nt: TGTGCCAGCAGTATGGACAGGGGGAACACTGAAGCTTTCTTT; cdr3_aa: CASSMDRGNTEAFF
d_call: NA; v_call: TRBV2; j_call: TRBJ1-5; clone_size: NA; cdr3_nt: TGTGCCAGCAGTGAAGCGCACAGTAATCAGCCCCAGCATTTT; cdr3_aa: CASSEAHSNQPQHF
d_call: TRBD1; v_call: TRBV29-1; j_call: TRBJ1-2; clone_size: NA; cdr3_nt: TGCAGCGTTGCTTCAGACAGGGAAGATGGCTACACCTTC; cdr3_aa: CSVASDREDGYTF
d_call: TRBD2; v_call: TRBV19; j_call: TRBJ2-3; clone_size: NA; cdr3_nt: TGTGCCAGTAGTATCTGGAGGGAGGGGAGAGACATGCAGTATTTT; cdr3_aa: CASSIWREGRDMQYF
d_call: NA; v_call: TRBV7-2; j_call: TRBJ1-6; clone_size: NA; cdr3_nt: TGTGCCAGCAGCTTAGGTTCTAAGGCAGGTTCACCCCTCCACTTT; cdr3_aa: CASSLGSKAGSPLHF
d_call: TRBD1; v_call: TRBV28; j_call: TRBJ2-7; clone_size: NA; cdr3_nt: TGTGCCAGCAGTTTACGGCAGGGGGCCTACGAGCAGTACTTC; cdr3_aa: CASSLRQGAYEQYF
d_call: NA; v_call: TRBV30; j_call: TRBJ1-6; clone_size: NA; cdr3_nt: TGTGCCTGGACGGGGACTGTGGGTTCACCCCTCCACTTT; cdr3_aa: CAWTGTVGSPLHF
d_call: NA; v_call: TRBV18; j_call: TRBJ2-7; clone_size: NA; cdr3_nt: TGTGCCAGCTCACGTCAGGGGAGCTCCTACGAGCAGTACTTC; cdr3_aa: CASSRQGSSYEQYF